This TCR beta chain was obtained from a study of blood T cells in healthy people across ages. Next came a second PCR, run for about 6 to 11 cycles, which used a sample-barcoded 5' primer along with a J-beta primer mix. CDR3-containing paired-end reads numbered at least 2.5 million in each sample. MiXCR was run by TCRdb on the 5' RACE reads, yielding one entry per CDR3 protein. The profile covers some 880,000 distinct CDR3 sequences, with 35% to 40% appearing a single time and 10% to 15% taken by the ten largest. Trimming removed 5 bases from V and 0 bases from J, with 7 bases in between. The germline gives CDR1 SQVTM, CDR2 ANQGSEA. The CDR3 is made up of 12 amino acids.

The chain carries TRBV29-1 and TRBJ1-1, with D uncertain. This TCR came from a man aged 18 to 35 in good health. Sequenced material: blood. The CDR3 coding sequence is TGCAGCGTTTACGGGATGAACACTGAAGCTTTCTTT. Translation: CSVYGMNTEAFF.